This record covers a single T cell receptor (beta chain). Its specificity is unknown. This specimen belongs to a study of CD4 T cells in relation to SARS-CoV-2 and coronaviruses. Sequencing used immunoSEQ multiplex PCR; TCRdb keeps in-frame clones, though not all of them. The sample has around 41,000 clones, over 75% seen once; the top ten hold less than 1.5%. Looked up from germline, CDR1 is SGHRS and CDR2 is YFSETQ. Trimming shortened V by 5 bases and J by 10 bases, and 16 bases separated the two germline ends. This CDR3 comprises 14 residues. The sequenced sample consisted of naive CD4+ T cells from PBMCs, cultured in vitro. Stated subset: naive CD4+ T cells isolated by negative enrichment. V is TRBV5-1 and J is TRBJ1-6; no firm D call. The origin of this receptor is an adult with COVID-19. In DNA form, the CDR3 reads TGCGCCAGCAGAGATGGGGAAACGTGGTCACCCCTCCACTTT. Protein sequence: CASRDGETWSPLHF.